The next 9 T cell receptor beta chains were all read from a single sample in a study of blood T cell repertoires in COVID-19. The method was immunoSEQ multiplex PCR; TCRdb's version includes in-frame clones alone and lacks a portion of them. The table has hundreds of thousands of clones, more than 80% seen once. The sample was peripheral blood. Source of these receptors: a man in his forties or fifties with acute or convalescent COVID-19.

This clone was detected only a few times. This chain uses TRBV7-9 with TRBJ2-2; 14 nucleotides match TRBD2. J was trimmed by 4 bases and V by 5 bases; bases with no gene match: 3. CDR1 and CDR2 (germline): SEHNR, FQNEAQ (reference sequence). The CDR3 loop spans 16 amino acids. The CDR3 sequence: CASSAGLAGGTGELFF. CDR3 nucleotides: TGTGCCAGCAGCGCCGGACTAGCGGGAGGCACCGGGGAGCTGTTTTTT.

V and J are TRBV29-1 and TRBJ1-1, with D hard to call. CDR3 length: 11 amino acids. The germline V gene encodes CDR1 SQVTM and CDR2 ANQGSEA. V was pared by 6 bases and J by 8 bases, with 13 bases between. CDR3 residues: CSVHTILEAFF. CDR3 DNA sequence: TGCAGCGTCCACACCATCTTAGAAGCTTTCTTT.

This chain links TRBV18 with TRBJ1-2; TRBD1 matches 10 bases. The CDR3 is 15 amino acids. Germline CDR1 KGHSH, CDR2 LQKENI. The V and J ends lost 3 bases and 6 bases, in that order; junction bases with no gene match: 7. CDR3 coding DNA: TGTGCCAGCTCACCCCTCGGGACAGGGGAAAATGGCTACACCTTC. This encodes CASSPLGTGENGYTF. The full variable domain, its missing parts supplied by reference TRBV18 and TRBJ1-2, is NAGVMQNPRHLVRRRGQEARLRCSPMKGHSHVYWYRQLPEEGLKFMVYLQKENIIDESGMPKERFSAEFPKEGPSILRIQQVVRGDSAAYFCASSPLGTGENGYTFGSGTRLTVV.

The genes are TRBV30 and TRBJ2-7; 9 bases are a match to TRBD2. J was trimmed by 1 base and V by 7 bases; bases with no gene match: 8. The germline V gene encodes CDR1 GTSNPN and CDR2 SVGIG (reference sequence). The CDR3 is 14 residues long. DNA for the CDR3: TGTGCCTTACACAAAGCGGGGGGATCCTACGAGCAGTACTTC. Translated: CALHKAGGSYEQYF.

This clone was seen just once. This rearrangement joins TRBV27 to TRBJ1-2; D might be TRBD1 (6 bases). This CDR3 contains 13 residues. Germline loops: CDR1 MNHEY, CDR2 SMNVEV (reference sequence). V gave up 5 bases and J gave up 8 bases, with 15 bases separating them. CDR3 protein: CASSLKQGSGYTF. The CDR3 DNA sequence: TGTGCCAGCAGTCTTAAACAGGGATCAGGCTACACCTTC.

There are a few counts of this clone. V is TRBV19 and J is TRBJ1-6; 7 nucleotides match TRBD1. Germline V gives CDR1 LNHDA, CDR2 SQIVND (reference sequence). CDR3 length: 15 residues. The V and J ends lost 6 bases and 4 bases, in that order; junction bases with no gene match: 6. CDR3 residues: CASRAQGRYNSPLHF. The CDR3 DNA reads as TGTGCCAGTAGAGCACAGGGGAGGTATAATTCACCCCTCCACTTT.

CDR3 sequence (DNA): TGCGCCAGCAGTTCAAGCGGGGATGATCGGGGCGGCTACACCTTC. This codes for CASSSSGDDRGGYTF. The chain employs TRBV5-1 and TRBJ1-2; possible D gene TRBD1, 5 bases. The length of the CDR3 is 15 residues. Germline V gives CDR1 SGHRS, CDR2 YFSETQ. Trimming stripped 5 bases from V and 8 bases from J, with 22 bases between.

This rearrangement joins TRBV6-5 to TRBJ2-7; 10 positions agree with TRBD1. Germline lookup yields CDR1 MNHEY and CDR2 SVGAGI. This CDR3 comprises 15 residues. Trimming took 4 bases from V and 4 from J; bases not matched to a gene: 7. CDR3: CASSSRQGAWYEQYF. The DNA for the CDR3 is TGTGCCAGCAGTTCCCGACAGGGGGCATGGTACGAGCAGTACTTC.

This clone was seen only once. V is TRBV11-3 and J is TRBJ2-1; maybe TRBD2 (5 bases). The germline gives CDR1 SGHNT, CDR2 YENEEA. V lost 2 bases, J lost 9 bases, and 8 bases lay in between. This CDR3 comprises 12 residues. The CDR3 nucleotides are TGTGCCAGCAGCTTACGGGGTTCTGAGCAGTTCTTC. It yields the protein CASSLRGSEQFF.